A single sample gave rise to the 11 T cell receptor beta chains below, sequenced in a study of blood T cell repertoires in COVID-19. Sequencing was performed with immunoSEQ multiplex PCR; in TCRdb, only in-frame clones are kept and a portion is missing. The sample carries tens of thousands of clones, roughly nine tenths recorded once. Sequencing input: peripheral blood. These receptors all stem from a woman of 80 years or more with COVID-19, enrolled during active disease.

This chain links TRBV6-5 with TRBJ1-2; TRBD1 is a possible D gene (6 bases). Germline values: CDR1 MNHEY, CDR2 SVGAGI. The V end lost 2 bases, the J end lost 8 bases, and 12 bases lay between the germline ends. CDR3 length: 13 amino acids. The CDR3 bases are TGTGCCAGCAGTTACCCGGGACAATACGGCTACACCTTC. Translation: CASSYPGQYGYTF.

This chain uses TRBV7-6 with TRBJ1-4; the match to TRBD1 covers 8 bases. Germline assignment: CDR1 SGHVS and CDR2 FNYEAQ. With 4 bases clipped from V and 10 bases from J, the junction kept 11 bases outside the gene matches. The CDR3 is 15 amino acids. As DNA, the CDR3 is TGTGCCAGCAGCTCCACTTACCGGGACAGGAGAAAACTGTTTTTT. As protein: CASSSTYRDRRKLFF.

This clone was observed once. The V call is TRBV30, the J call TRBJ2-2, with TRBD2 matching 10 bases. This CDR3 spans 15 amino acids. Germline lookup yields CDR1 GTSNPN and CDR2 SVGIG (reference sequence). V gave up 3 bases and J gave up 4 bases; unmatched junction bases: 5. The CDR3 nucleotides read TGTGCCTGGAGACACGGACTAGCGGCCACCGGGGAGCTGTTTTTT. Its translation: CAWRHGLAATGELFF.

There are many counts of this clone. J is TRBJ1-1 and V is TRBV7-6, with 11 bases identical to TRBD1. Trimming took 1 base from V and 2 from J; bases not matched to a gene: 9. This CDR3 is built from 18 residues. Germline lookup yields CDR1 SGHVS and CDR2 FNYEAQ. The CDR3 coding sequence is TGTGCCAGCAGCTTAGGTGGACAGGGGGCACTCCTTAACACTGAAGCTTTCTTT. Translated, it gives CASSLGGQGALLNTEAFF.

This clone was found once. The chain combines TRBV3-1 (or the pseudogene TRBV3-2) with TRBJ1-2, with D perhaps matching TRBD1 (6 bases). The V end lost 0 bases, the J end lost 6 bases, and 17 bases lay between the germline ends. This CDR3 spans 16 amino acids. Germline-derived CDR1 and CDR2 are LGHDT and YNNKEL (reference sequence). The CDR3 coding sequence is TGTGCCAGCAGCCAAGATGTGGCGGCCAGGGGCCATGGCTACACCTTC. Translation gives CASSQDVAARGHGYTF.

The chain recombines TRBV5-1 with TRBJ1-1; 9 nucleotides agree with TRBD1. This CDR3 has 14 amino acids. Germline V gives CDR1 SGHRS, CDR2 YFSETQ. The junction had 2 bases not matched to a gene; V was cut back by 4 bases and J by 1 base. CDR3 region: CASSVTGGNTEAFF. For the CDR3, the DNA is TGCGCCAGCAGCGTGACAGGGGGGAACACTGAAGCTTTCTTT.

The chain employs TRBV10-3 and TRBJ1-4; D is possibly TRBD1 (6 bases). The germline gives CDR1 ENHRY, CDR2 SYGVKD. The CDR3 has 14 amino acids. Trimming took 5 bases from V and 1 from J, leaving 8 bases between them. CDR3: CAISPTGTNEKLFF. DNA of the CDR3: TGTGCCATCAGTCCGACAGGAACTAATGAAAAACTGTTTTTT.

CDR3 sequence: CASSSRTSGGSYNEQFF. CDR3 DNA sequence: TGCGCCAGCAGCTCCCGGACTAGCGGGGGCTCCTACAATGAGCAGTTCTTC. The J gene is TRBJ2-1, the V gene TRBV5-1; TRBD2 agrees at 13 bases. The V gene end was trimmed by 3 bases and the J gene end by 0 bases; junction bases not matched to a gene: 3. CDR1 is SGHRS and CDR2 is YFSETQ in the germline V gene. The CDR3 covers 17 residues.

The chain employs TRBV3-1 (or the pseudogene TRBV3-2) and TRBJ2-5; 9 bases are shared with TRBD2. Germline V CDR1 and CDR2: LGHDT, YNNKEL (reference sequence). The CDR3 extends over 15 amino acids. V dropped 0 bases and J dropped 2; count of bases not matched to a gene: 1. This CDR3 reads CASSQDGLAQETQYF. DNA of the CDR3: TGTGCCAGCAGCCAAGACGGACTAGCGCAAGAGACCCAGTACTTC.

The chain couples TRBV19 to TRBJ2-3; the match to TRBD1 covers 9 bases. The V gene end was trimmed by 5 bases and the J gene end by 3 bases; junction bases not matched to a gene: 6. The CDR3 consists of 15 residues. Germline values: CDR1 LNHDA, CDR2 SQIVND (reference sequence). DNA of the CDR3: TGTGCCAGTAGTTACTACAGGGGGCGTACAGATACGCAGTATTTT. It yields the protein CASSYYRGRTDTQYF. The full variable domain, rest sourced from reference TRBV19 and TRBJ2-3, is DGGITQSPKYLFRKEGQNVTLSCEQNLNHDAMYWYRQDPGQGLRLIYYSQIVNDFQKGDIAEGYSVSREKKESFPLTVTSAQKNPTAFYLCASSYYRGRTDTQYFGPGTRLTVL.

The chain has TRBV2 and TRBJ2-1, with TRBD2 matching 10 bases. V gave up 4 bases and J gave up 3 bases; unmatched junction bases: 6. The CDR3 loop spans 16 amino acids. Germline V gives CDR1 SNHLY, CDR2 FYNNEI. This chain's CDR3 is CASSGWTSGDYNEQFF. The DNA for the CDR3 is TGTGCCAGCAGTGGCTGGACTAGCGGAGACTACAATGAGCAGTTCTTC.